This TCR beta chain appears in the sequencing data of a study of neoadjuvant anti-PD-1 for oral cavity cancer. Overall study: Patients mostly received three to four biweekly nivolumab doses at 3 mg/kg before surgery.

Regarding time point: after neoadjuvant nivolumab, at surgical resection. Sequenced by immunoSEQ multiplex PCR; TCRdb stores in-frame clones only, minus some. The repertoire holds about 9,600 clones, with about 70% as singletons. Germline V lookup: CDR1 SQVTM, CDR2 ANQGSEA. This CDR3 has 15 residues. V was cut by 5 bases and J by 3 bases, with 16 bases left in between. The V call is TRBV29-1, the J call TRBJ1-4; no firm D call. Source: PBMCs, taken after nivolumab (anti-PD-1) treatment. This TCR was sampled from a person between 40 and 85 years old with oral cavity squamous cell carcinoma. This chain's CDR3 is CSVQQARTPNEKLFF. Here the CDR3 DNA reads TGCAGCGTTCAGCAAGCTAGGACCCCTAATGAAAAACTGTTTTTT.